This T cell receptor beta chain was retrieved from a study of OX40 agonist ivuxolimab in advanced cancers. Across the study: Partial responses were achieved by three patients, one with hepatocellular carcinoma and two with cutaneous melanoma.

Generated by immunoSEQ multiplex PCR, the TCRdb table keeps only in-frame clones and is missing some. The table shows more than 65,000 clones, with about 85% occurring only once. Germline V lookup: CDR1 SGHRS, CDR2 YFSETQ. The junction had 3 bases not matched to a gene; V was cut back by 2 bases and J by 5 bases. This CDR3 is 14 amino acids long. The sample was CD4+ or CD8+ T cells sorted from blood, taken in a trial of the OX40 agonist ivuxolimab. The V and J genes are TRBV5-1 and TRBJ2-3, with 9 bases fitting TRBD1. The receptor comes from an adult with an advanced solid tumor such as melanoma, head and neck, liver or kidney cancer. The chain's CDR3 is CASSLQGAEDTQYF. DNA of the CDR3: TGCGCCAGCAGCTTACAGGGGGCTGAAGATACGCAGTATTTT. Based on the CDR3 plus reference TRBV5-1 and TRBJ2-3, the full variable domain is KAGVTQTPRYLIKTRGQQVTLSCSPISGHRSVSWYQQTPGQGLQFLFEYFSETQRNKGNFPGRFSGRQFSNSRSEMNVSTLELGDSALYLCASSLQGAEDTQYFGPGTRLTVL.